These T cell receptor beta chains were read from a single sample in a study of response to subunit inactivated influenza vaccine. TCRdb passed the RT-PCR reads through MiXCR, listing each CDR3 protein once. The data contain 590,000 or so distinct CDR3 sequences, 13% to 15% of them singletons. This sample comprised PBMCs from blood, obtained less than 15 days before vaccination. The origin of the receptors is a man aged 50-60 years who received an inactivated influenza vaccine. Each CDR3 is given with its conserved first and last residue. The D gene is left open where the match is weak. For some rows the clone size is stated as once, few or many, or as a class when expanded; others skip it.

TRBD1 NA TRBJ1-5 TRBV12-3/TRBV12-4 CASSSGQGVNPQHF TGTGCCAGCAGTTCGGGACAGGGGGTAAATCCCCAGCATTTT
NA few TRBJ1-6 TRBV20-1 CSASVGSLAMNSPLHF TGCAGTGCGTCCGTTGGGAGTCTTGCAATGAATTCACCCCTCCACTTT
NA NA TRBJ2-4 TRBV6-2/TRBV6-3 CASSLATVKNIQYF TGTGCCAGCAGCCTCGCGACGGTCAAAAACATTCAGTACTTC
TRBD2 NA TRBJ2-5 TRBV24-1 CATSGNSGGVLYQETQYF TGTGCCACCAGTGGAAATAGCGGGGGGGTTCTGTACCAAGAGACCCAGTACTTC
TRBD1 few TRBJ1-5 TRBV30 CAWSGQGALSNQPQHF TGTGCCTGGAGCGGACAGGGGGCTCTGAGCAATCAGCCCCAGCATTTT
TRBD1 few TRBJ2-7 TRBV24-1 CATAKTGGYEQYF TGTGCCACCGCAAAAACAGGGGGCTACGAGCAGTACTTC
NA few TRBJ2-5 TRBV7-9 CASSLSRAQETQYF TGTGCCAGCAGCTTATCCAGGGCCCAAGAGACCCAGTACTTC
TRBD1 few TRBJ2-1 TRBV7-2 CASMDRTYNEQFF TGTGCCAGCATGGACAGGACGTACAATGAGCAGTTCTTC
NA NA TRBJ2-7 TRBV7-9 CASSFSTSSYEQYF TGTGCCAGCAGCTTCTCTACTTCTTCCTACGAGCAGTACTTC
TRBD1 many TRBJ1-1 TRBV20-1 CSASQTSGTGTEAFF TGCAGTGCTAGTCAAACCTCCGGGACAGGGACTGAAGCTTTCTTT
NA NA TRBJ1-6 TRBV4-1 CASSQSSGQSVPPPLHF TGCGCCAGCAGCCAATCTAGCGGACAGTCGGTGCCGCCACCCCTCCACTTT
NA NA TRBJ2-7 TRBV4-3 CASSYSRGSRHEQYF TGCGCCAGCAGCTACTCTCGGGGTAGCCGCCACGAGCAGTACTTC
NA many TRBJ2-1 TRBV15 CATPPVRGSYNEQFF TGTGCCACCCCTCCAGTGAGGGGCTCCTACAATGAGCAGTTCTTC
TRBD2 NA TRBJ2-1 TRBV6-1 CASRPRLAGGPGDEQFF TGTGCCAGCAGACCCAGACTAGCGGGAGGGCCAGGCGATGAGCAGTTCTTC
NA NA TRBJ2-3 TRBV6-1 CASRVRLAETTDTQYF TGTGCCAGCAGAGTTAGGCTAGCCGAAACCACAGATACGCAGTATTTT
NA NA TRBJ1-1 TRBV20-1 CSARNTEAFF TGCAGTGCTCGGAACACTGAAGCTTTCTTT
TRBD1 few TRBJ2-5 TRBV28 CASSLRTGLETQYF TGTGCCAGCAGTCTCCGGACAGGTTTAGAGACCCAGTACTTC
NA NA TRBJ1-6 TRBV2 CASSEAQGTNSPLHF TGTGCCAGCAGTGAAGCTCAGGGTACTAATTCACCCCTCCACTTT
TRBD1 once TRBJ1-6 TRBV12-3/TRBV12-4 CASSLNVAGGGSPLHF TGTGCCAGCAGTTTAAATGTGGCAGGGGGGGGGTCACCCCTCCACTTT
TRBD2 NA TRBJ2-1 TRBV20-1 CSARGLAGGSGPHNEQFF TGCAGTGCTCGAGGACTAGCGGGGGGCTCTGGTCCCCACAATGAGCAGTTCTTC
TRBD1 NA TRBJ1-2 TRBV20-1 CSAREFGQGYGYTF TGCAGTGCTAGAGAGTTCGGACAGGGCTATGGCTACACCTTC
NA once TRBJ2-6 TRBV4-2 CASSQGPFGIESSGANVLTF TGTGCCAGCAGCCAAGGGCCGTTCGGGATTGAATCCTCTGGGGCCAACGTCCTGACTTTC
NA NA TRBJ2-5 TRBV6-2/TRBV6-3 CASTRGLTFHQETQYF TGTGCCAGCACCCGGGGACTCACCTTTCATCAAGAGACCCAGTACTTC
TRBD2 NA TRBJ2-1 TRBV29-1 CSVGLAYNEQFF TGCAGCGTAGGACTAGCTTACAATGAGCAGTTCTTC
NA NA TRBJ1-2 TRBV20-1 CSARDTRGPGYTF TGCAGTGCTAGAGATACCCGGGGTCCGGGCTACACCTTC
TRBD1 NA TRBJ2-3 TRBV10-1 CASTDGDRNTDTQYF TGCGCCAGCACCGATGGGGACAGGAACACAGATACGCAGTATTTT
TRBD1 few TRBJ1-2 TRBV7-3 CASSPQGQAAGYTF TGTGCCAGCAGCCCCCAGGGACAGGCGGCTGGCTACACCTTC
NA few TRBJ1-4 TRBV7-9 CASSLNYRDGEKLFF TGTGCCAGCAGCCTGAACTACAGGGATGGAGAAAAACTGTTTTTT
TRBD1 NA TRBJ1-6 TRBV11-2 CASSLDLSGGQGSYNSPLHF TGTGCCAGCAGCTTAGACCTCTCCGGTGGACAGGGCTCCTATAATTCACCCCTCCACTTT
TRBD1 NA TRBJ1-2 TRBV4-1 CASSQGTGVYGYTF TGCGCCAGCAGCCAAGGGACAGGGGTCTATGGCTACACCTTC
NA NA TRBJ1-1 TRBV3-1 CASSGSQGNTEAFF TGTGCCAGCAGCGGGTCTCAGGGGAACACTGAAGCTTTCTTT
NA few TRBJ2-3 TRBV12-3/TRBV12-4 CASSLFRTDTQYF TGTGCCAGCAGTTTATTTCGGACAGATACGCAGTATTTT
NA few TRBJ2-3 TRBV24-1 CATTLDGTQYF TGTGCCACCACGCTAGACGGTACGCAGTATTTT
TRBD2 many TRBJ2-1 TRBV5-1 CASSARGGRVNEQFF TGCGCCAGCTCCGCCCGGGGAGGGAGAGTCAATGAGCAGTTCTTC
NA NA TRBJ2-7 TRBV6-2/TRBV6-3 CASSYSRVTASF TGTGCCAGCAGTTACTCGAGGGTGACAGCGAGCTTC
NA few TRBJ1-2 TRBV12-3/TRBV12-4 CASRKQETYGYTF TGTGCCAGCAGGAAACAGGAGACCTATGGCTACACCTTC
NA NA TRBJ2-3 TRBV7-8 CASSLGPGTITDTQYF TGTGCCAGCAGCTTAGGCCCCGGGACCATCACAGATACGCAGTATTTT
NA few TRBJ2-5 TRBV30 CAWTTDSEETQYF TGTGCCTGGACCACCGACAGCGAAGAGACCCAGTACTTC
NA few TRBJ2-1 TRBV20-1 CSAMGLAARSYNEQFF TGCAGTGCTATGGGTCTTGCGGCGAGATCCTACAATGAGCAGTTCTTC
NA NA TRBJ2-1 TRBV20-1 CSASPGGANEQFF TGCAGTGCTAGTCCGGGTGGGGCCAATGAGCAGTTCTTC
NA NA TRBJ2-3 TRBV4-1 CASSQVGVAGDTQYF TGCGCCAGCAGCCAAGTAGGGGTAGCAGGAGATACGCAGTATTTT
NA few TRBJ2-7 TRBV9 CASSVDPGGTYEQYF TGTGCCAGCAGCGTAGATCCAGGGGGGACCTACGAGCAGTACTTC
NA NA TRBJ1-1 TRBV29-1 CSGSSGGTEAFF TGCAGCGGGAGCTCGGGGGGCACTGAAGCTTTCTTT
TRBD2 once TRBJ2-1 TRBV7-9 CASLTAGGHNEQFF TGTGCCAGCCTAACGGCGGGGGGGCATAATGAGCAGTTCTTC
NA NA TRBJ2-1 TRBV20-1 CSARVLVSRASYNEQFF TGCAGTGCTAGAGTCCTCGTAAGTAGGGCCTCCTACAATGAGCAGTTCTTC
NA once TRBJ2-1 TRBV20-1 CSAAEGGRHNEQFF TGCAGTGCCGCCGAAGGGGGGAGGCATAATGAGCAGTTCTTC
TRBD1 many TRBJ1-2 TRBV7-2 CASSLGQRGSPHTF TGTGCCAGCAGCTTGGGACAGCGAGGTTCTCCCCACACCTTC
TRBD2 NA TRBJ2-3 TRBV10-3 CAISESVVLAGEDTQYF TGTGCCATCAGTGAGTCGGTGGTCCTAGCGGGGGAAGATACGCAGTATTTT
NA NA TRBJ1-1 TRBV28 CASRVLWGGEDTEAFF TGTGCCAGCAGGGTACTATGGGGTGGGGAGGACACTGAAGCTTTCTTT
TRBD2 few TRBJ2-1 TRBV6-2/TRBV6-3 CASTLGLAGADEQFF TGTGCCAGCACCCTAGGACTAGCGGGAGCGGATGAGCAGTTCTTC
NA NA TRBJ1-2 TRBV20-1 CSARDYGTYGYTF TGCAGTGCTAGAGATTACGGGACCTATGGCTACACCTTC
TRBD1 few TRBJ2-7 TRBV7-2 CASSFTRDRGLYEQYF TGTGCCAGCAGCTTTACCCGGGACAGGGGGCTCTACGAGCAGTACTTC
TRBD2 NA TRBJ2-1 TRBV11-1 CASSLDALAGGPGNEQFF TGTGCCAGCAGCTTAGATGCACTAGCGGGAGGGCCGGGCAATGAGCAGTTCTTC
NA NA TRBJ1-1 TRBV4-1 CASSQQTVNTEAFF TGCGCCAGCAGCCAACAAACGGTGAACACTGAAGCTTTCTTT
NA NA TRBJ2-6 TRBV28 CASSFLGSGANVLTF TGTGCCAGCAGTTTTCTGGGCTCTGGGGCCAACGTCCTGACTTTC
NA many TRBJ1-1 TRBV9 CASSVYPDRNSEAFF TGTGCCAGCAGCGTATACCCCGACCGGAACTCTGAAGCTTTCTTT
TRBD1 few TRBJ2-1 TRBV20-1 CSASPPQGAVAKEQFF TGCAGTGCTTCTCCACCACAGGGGGCTGTAGCGAAAGAGCAGTTCTTC
TRBD1 NA TRBJ1-4 TRBV7-9 CASSSTGLNEKLFF TGTGCCAGCAGCTCGACAGGGCTGAATGAAAAACTGTTTTTT
TRBD1 NA TRBJ2-7 TRBV29-1 CSVEVTGDEQYF TGCAGCGTTGAGGTTACAGGGGACGAGCAGTACTTC